Below, 24 T cell receptor beta chains from the same sample are listed, as sequenced in a study of OX40 agonist ivuxolimab in advanced cancers. Libraries came from the immunoSEQ multiplex PCR assay. TCRdb re-hosts the immuneACCESS table, in-frame sequences only. Its copies lack some clones; in the studies checked, an unresolved V gene accounts for under half of them, and the cause for the rest is not known. Present in this sample are 22,000 or so clones, 86% of which were seen just once. The top ten clonotypes cover 29% of the sample. This sample comprised CD4+ or CD8+ T cells sorted from blood, obtained in a trial of the OX40 agonist ivuxolimab. The receptors here all came from an adult with an advanced solid tumor such as melanoma, head and neck, liver or kidney cancer.

The chain joins TRBV6-9 to TRBJ2-7; no reliable D call. Germline V lookup: CDR1 MNHGY, CDR2 SVAAGI. V lost 7 bases and J lost 0, with 10 bases in between. The CDR3 loop spans 13 amino acids. CDR3 sequence (DNA): TGTGCCAGCACCCCCCCCGGCTCCTACGAGCAGTACTTC. Encoded protein: CASTPPGSYEQYF.

This chain connects TRBV27 to TRBJ2-7; 9 bases map to TRBD2. Germline V gene lookup returns CDR1 MNHEY and CDR2 SMNVEV (reference sequence). J gave up 2 bases and V 6 bases, and 5 bases lay outside the gene matches. The CDR3 has 14 residues. CDR3 DNA: TGTGCCAGCAGCGTAGGACTAGCGCCCTACGAGCAGTACTTC. Protein product: CASSVGLAPYEQYF.

The chain joins TRBV27 to TRBJ2-1; 11 positions match TRBD2. The CDR3 totals 20 residues. CDR1 is MNHEY, CDR2 SMNVEV, per germline (reference sequence). With 3 bases clipped from V and 8 bases from J, the junction kept 21 bases outside the gene matches. The CDR3 is CASSFPLLAGVVSKGDEQFF. In DNA form, the CDR3 reads TGTGCCAGCAGTTTCCCACTACTAGCGGGAGTTGTAAGCAAAGGGGATGAGCAGTTCTTC.

The rearrangement joins TRBV9 to TRBJ1-2; TRBD1 matches 7 bases. The CDR3 runs 13 residues. With 3 bases clipped from V and 8 bases from J, the junction kept 7 bases outside the gene matches. The germline gives CDR1 SGDLS, CDR2 YYNGEE. The CDR3 DNA reads as TGTGCCAGCAGCGAACAGGGGTCCTGGGGCTACACCTTC. It codes for CASSEQGSWGYTF.

The rearrangement uses TRBV2 and TRBJ1-6, with TRBD1 as a possible D gene (5 bases). V lost 2 bases and J 13 bases, leaving 18 bases between the germline ends. This CDR3 is 15 amino acids long. CDR1 is SNHLY and CDR2 is FYNNEI in the germline V gene. CDR3 nucleotide sequence: TGTGCCAGCAGTGAAAGAGGGGTGGCCTCAAAGCCCCTCCACTTT. Residues: CASSERGVASKPLHF.

The chain links TRBV27 to TRBJ1-4, with TRBD1 matching over 8 bases. CDR3 length equals 14 residues. V was pared by 5 bases and J by 4 bases, with 3 bases of the junction left unmatched. Looked up from germline, CDR1 is MNHEY and CDR2 is SMNVEV (reference sequence). The CDR3 spells CASSTDRGNEKLFF. The CDR3 nucleotides are TGTGCCAGCAGTACAGACAGGGGTAATGAAAAACTGTTTTTT. Full variable domain (outside the CDR3, taken from reference TRBV27 and TRBJ1-4): EAQVTQNPRYLITVTGKKLTVTCSQNMNHEYMSWYRQDPGLGLRQIYYSMNVEVTDKGDVPEGYKVSRKEKRNFPLILESPSPNQTSLYFCASSTDRGNEKLFFGSGTQLSVL.

V and J are TRBV28 and TRBJ1-3; D gene ambiguous. V lost 7 bases and J lost 4, with 11 bases in between. CDR3 length: 13 amino acids. Per the germline V gene, CDR1 is MDHEN and CDR2 is SYDVKM. As DNA, the CDR3 is TGTGCCAGCACCCTTGCCCGAGGAAACACCATATATTTT. Translated, it gives CASTLARGNTIYF.

This clone was detected only once. The chain recombines TRBV18 with TRBJ2-2; D possibly corresponds to TRBD1 (6 bases). Trimming removed 1 base from V and 7 bases from J, with 13 bases in between. This CDR3 is built from 15 residues. CDR1 and CDR2 from the germline V gene are KGHSH and LQKENI. The CDR3 here is CASSPQGGGDGELFF. In DNA form, the CDR3 reads TGTGCCAGCTCACCACAAGGTGGGGGCGACGGGGAGCTGTTTTTT.

The chain links TRBV9 to TRBJ2-5, with 8 positions matching TRBD2. This CDR3 comprises 14 residues. V shed 3 bases, J shed 2 bases, and the junction held 3 bases outside the gene matches. The V gene's germline CDR1 is SGDLS and CDR2 YYNGEE. The CDR3 bases are TGTGCCAGCAGCGGTAGCGGGGCACAAGAGACCCAGTACTTC. Protein product: CASSGSGAQETQYF.

CDR3 sequence (DNA): TGTGCCAGCACCACGGTGGGACAGAATAATGAAAAACTGTTTTTT. The encoded protein is CASTTVGQNNEKLFF. J is TRBJ1-4 and V is TRBV4-2; 7 bases agree with TRBD1. V shed 7 bases, J shed 4 bases, and the junction held 9 bases outside the gene matches. Germline CDR1 reads LGHNA; CDR2 reads YNFKEQ. This CDR3 has 15 residues.

J is TRBJ1-1 and V is TRBV7-9, with 12 nucleotides matching TRBD1. Germline loops: CDR1 SEHNR, CDR2 FQNEAQ (reference sequence). This CDR3 has 16 residues. After removal of 5 bases from V and 3 bases from J, the junction contained 7 bases not matched to a gene. CDR3: CASSPRDRGPDTEAFF. In DNA form, the CDR3 reads TGTGCCAGCAGCCCGAGGGACAGGGGGCCTGACACTGAAGCTTTCTTT.

The chain carries TRBV7-9 and TRBJ2-1; 11 positions agree with TRBD2. The germline gives CDR1 SEHNR, CDR2 FQNEAQ (reference sequence). This CDR3 is 18 amino acids long. Losses at the gene ends were 5 bases for V and 6 bases for J; bases not matched to a gene: 15. In DNA form, the CDR3 reads TGTGCCAGCAGCCCCAGTACCTTACTAGCGGGAGCGGGCAATGAGCAGTTCTTC. This sequence encodes CASSPSTLLAGAGNEQFF.

The rearrangement joins TRBV5-3 to TRBJ2-7, with 7 nucleotides matching TRBD1. TRBV5-3 is an ORF, with its function uncertain. The J segment lost 1 base and the V segment lost 3 bases, leaving 7 bases of the junction unmatched. The CDR3 totals 15 residues. The chain's CDR3 is CARSCRDRISYEQYF. The CDR3 nucleotides are TGTGCCAGAAGCTGTCGGGACAGAATATCCTACGAGCAGTACTTC.

This chain links TRBV30 with TRBJ2-7; D unresolved. The ends were cut back, 1 base at V and 8 bases at J, with 12 bases in the middle. The germline V gene encodes CDR1 GTSNPN and CDR2 SVGIG (reference sequence). This CDR3 is built from 12 residues. The CDR3 DNA reads as TGTGCCTGGAGTGCCCCCACAGTCCAGCAGTACTTC. Translated: CAWSAPTVQQYF.

As to this clone: The likely explanation is a read error, given a far larger clone one base away. The V gene is TRBV5-4, the J gene TRBJ1-5; a weak D match, TRBD1 (6 bases). This CDR3 has 16 amino acids. The V gene's germline CDR1 is SGHNT and CDR2 YYREEE (reference sequence). V lost 1 base to trimming and J lost 0 bases, with 11 bases between them. The CDR3 loop reads CASSLFRGASNQPQHF. Here the CDR3 DNA reads TGTGCCAGCAGCTTGTTTCGGGGGGCTAGCAATCAGCCCCAGCATTTT.

The chain has TRBV5-1 and TRBJ2-7, with 7 bases fitting TRBD2. V lost 0 bases to trimming and J lost 4 bases; unmatched junction nucleotides: 10. The CDR3 totals 16 residues. Germline V gene data show CDR1 as SGHRS and CDR2 as YFSETQ. CDR3 protein: CASSLVGEGPFYEQYF. The CDR3 DNA reads TGCGCCAGCAGCTTGGTGGGGGAGGGCCCGTTTTACGAGCAGTACTTC.

The chain combines TRBV6-1 with TRBJ1-5; D gene unclear. The germline V and J ends were trimmed by 2 bases and 0 bases, with 8 bases remaining between them. The CDR3 sequence is 15 residues long. Germline-derived CDR1 and CDR2 are MNHNS and SASEGT. CDR3 sequence (DNA): TGTGCCAGCAGTGAATGGGGTTATAGCAATCAGCCCCAGCATTTT. This sequence encodes CASSEWGYSNQPQHF.

This chain joins TRBV28 and TRBJ1-1, with no clear D. The germline V gene encodes CDR1 MDHEN and CDR2 SYDVKM. V was shortened by 8 bases and J by 4 bases, with 11 bases between the two germline ends. This CDR3 is 12 amino acids long. This chain's CDR3 is CASVGYATEAFF. Written as DNA, the CDR3 is TGTGCCAGCGTTGGATATGCCACTGAAGCTTTCTTT.

J is TRBJ1-2 and V is TRBV5-1; TRBD1 matches 12 bases. CDR1 and CDR2 (germline): SGHRS, YFSETQ. The CDR3 is 15 residues long. V shed 4 bases and J 5 bases; nucleotides not matched to a gene: 6. Here the CDR3 DNA reads TGCGCCAGCAGCCCAGGGACAGGGGGCGCTTATGGCTACACCTTC. Translation: CASSPGTGGAYGYTF.

The CDR3 protein is CASSYSNSYEQYF. In nucleotides, the CDR3 is TGTGCCAGCAGTTACAGCAACTCCTACGAGCAGTACTTC. The chain couples TRBV27 to TRBJ2-7, with D unclear. The length of the CDR3 is 13 residues. The V gene lost 4 bases and the J gene lost 0 bases, with 7 bases spanning the gap. The germline V gene encodes CDR1 MNHEY and CDR2 SMNVEV (reference sequence).

This clone was picked up one time. This chain links TRBV4-1 with TRBJ2-5; D is perhaps TRBD2 (6 bases). The V gene's germline CDR1 is MGHRA and CDR2 YSYEKL. CDR3 size: 15 residues. The ends were cut back, 4 bases at V and 5 bases at J, with 17 bases in the middle. CDR3 sequence reads: CASSLGGALVETQYF. CDR3 DNA: TGCGCCAGCAGCCTGGGCGGGGCCTTAGTCGAGACCCAGTACTTC.

The chain employs TRBV11-2 and TRBJ2-7; D is possibly TRBD2 (6 bases). CDR3 length equals 14 residues. From germline, CDR1 is SGHAT and CDR2 FQNNGV. Trimming took off 2 bases at V and 3 bases at J, with 11 bases between the two ends. The CDR3 DNA follows: TGTGCCAGCAGCTTATTGGGCGGGATCTACGAGCAGTACTTC. Protein product: CASSLLGGIYEQYF.

The chain uses TRBV9 and TRBJ1-3; no firm D call. Germline CDR1 is SGDLS and CDR2 is YYNGEE. The germline V and J ends were trimmed by 2 bases and 0 bases, with 9 bases remaining between them. The CDR3 loop spans 15 amino acids. CDR3 residues: CASSVTHLSGNTIYF. The CDR3 bases are TGTGCCAGCAGCGTTACTCATCTCTCTGGAAACACCATATATTTT.

The V gene is TRBV7-9, the J gene TRBJ2-5, with 9 positions matching TRBD1. This CDR3 comprises 14 residues. Looked up from germline, CDR1 is SEHNR and CDR2 is FQNEAQ (reference sequence). Trimming removed 5 bases from V and 5 bases from J; junction bases left unmatched: 6. The CDR3 nucleotides are TGTGCCAGCAGCCAACAGGGGGCGAGGGAGACCCAGTACTTC. This translates into CASSQQGARETQYF. Full variable domain (rest looked up from reference TRBV7-9 and TRBJ2-5): DTGVSQNPRHKITKRGQNVTFRCDPISEHNRLYWYRQTLGQGPEFLTYFQNEAQLEKSRLLSDRFSAERPKGSFSTLEIQRTEQGDSAMYLCASSQQGARETQYFGPGTRLLVL.